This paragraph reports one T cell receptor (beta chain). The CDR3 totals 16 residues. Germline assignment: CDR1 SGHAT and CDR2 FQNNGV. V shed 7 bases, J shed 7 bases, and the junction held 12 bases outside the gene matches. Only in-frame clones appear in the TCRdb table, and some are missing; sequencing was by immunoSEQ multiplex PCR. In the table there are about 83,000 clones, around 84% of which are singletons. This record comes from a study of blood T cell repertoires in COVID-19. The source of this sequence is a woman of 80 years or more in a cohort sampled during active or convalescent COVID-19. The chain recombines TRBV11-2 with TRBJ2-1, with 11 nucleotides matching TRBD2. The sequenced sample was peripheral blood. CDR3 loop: CASTLIAGGPGNEQFF. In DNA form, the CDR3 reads TGTGCCAGCACCTTGATAGCGGGAGGGCCAGGGAATGAGCAGTTCTTC.